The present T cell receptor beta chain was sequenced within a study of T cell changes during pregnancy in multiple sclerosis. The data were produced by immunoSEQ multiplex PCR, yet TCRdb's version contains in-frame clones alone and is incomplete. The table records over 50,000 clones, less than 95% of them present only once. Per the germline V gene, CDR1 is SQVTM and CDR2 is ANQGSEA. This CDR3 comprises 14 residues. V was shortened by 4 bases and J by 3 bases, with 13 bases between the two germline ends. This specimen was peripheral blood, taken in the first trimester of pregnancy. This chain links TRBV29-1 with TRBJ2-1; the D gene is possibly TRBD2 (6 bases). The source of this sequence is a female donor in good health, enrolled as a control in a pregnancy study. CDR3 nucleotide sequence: TGCAGCGTTGTGAGGACTACGGGCTACAATGAGCAGTTCTTC. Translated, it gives CSVVRTTGYNEQFF.